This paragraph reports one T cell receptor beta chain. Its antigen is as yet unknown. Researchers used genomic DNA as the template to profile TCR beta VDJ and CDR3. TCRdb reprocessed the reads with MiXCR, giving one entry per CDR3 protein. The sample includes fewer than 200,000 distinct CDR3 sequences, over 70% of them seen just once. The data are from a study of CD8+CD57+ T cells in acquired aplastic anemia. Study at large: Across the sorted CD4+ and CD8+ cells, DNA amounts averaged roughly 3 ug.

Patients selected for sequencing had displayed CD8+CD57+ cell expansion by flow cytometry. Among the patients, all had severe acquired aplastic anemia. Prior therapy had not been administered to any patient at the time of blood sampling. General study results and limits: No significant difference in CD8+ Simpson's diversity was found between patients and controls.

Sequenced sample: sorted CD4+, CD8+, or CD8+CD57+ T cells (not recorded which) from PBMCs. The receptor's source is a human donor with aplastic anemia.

CDR3 sequence (DNA): TGTGCCACCAGTGGTGGGACCCCCGGTGGGACCTACGAGCAGTACTTC. This encodes CATSGGTPGGTYEQYF. The chain employs TRBV24-1 and TRBJ2-7; tentatively, D is TRBD1 or TRBD2 (5 bases each). Trimming took 5 bases from V and 2 from J, leaving 18 bases between them. The CDR3 loop spans 16 amino acids. Germline loops: CDR1 KGHDR, CDR2 SFDVKD.